The next 27 T cell receptor beta chains were all read from a single sample in a study of T cell repertoires in cytomegalovirus infection. TCRdb itself ran the reads through MiXCR, one entry per CDR3 protein. The sample records a few hundred thousand distinct CDR3 sequences, 8% to 9.5% being singletons. Material for sequencing was PBMCs. These receptors were obtained from a human donor in good health (CMV status not recorded). Some clones in this sample may be carry-over from other donors' samples.

This clonotype was observed at least ten times. The chain combines TRBV7-2 with TRBJ1-1, with TRBD1 as a possible D gene (5 bases). The CDR3 is made up of 16 amino acids. Trimming removed 5 bases at V and 3 bases at J, with 19 bases between. CDR1 and CDR2 from the germline V gene are SGHTA and FQGNSA. The CDR3 is CASSPEYWETDTEAFF. The CDR3 nucleotides read TGTGCCAGCAGCCCCGAGTATTGGGAGACAGACACTGAAGCTTTCTTT.

This clonotype was seen ten or more times. V is TRBV12-3 or TRBV12-4 and J is TRBJ2-7; D call uncertain. V was pared by 4 bases and J by 0 bases, with 7 bases between. The CDR3 loop spans 13 amino acids. The CDR3 is CASSSVSSYEQYF. The CDR3 coding sequence is TGTGCCAGCAGTTCCGTTAGCTCCTACGAGCAGTACTTC.

The rearrangement links TRBV19 to TRBJ2-1, with D perhaps TRBD2 (6 bases). This CDR3 is built from 16 residues. Germline V lookup: CDR1 LNHDA, CDR2 SQIVND (reference sequence). The germline V and J ends were trimmed by 5 bases and 3 bases, with 17 bases remaining between them. The chain's CDR3 is CASSSGLGSGYNEQFF. CDR3 sequence (DNA): TGTGCCAGTAGTTCGGGGCTCGGGAGTGGCTACAATGAGCAGTTCTTC. The complete variable domain, with remaining parts taken from reference TRBV19 and TRBJ2-1, reads DGGITQSPKYLFRKEGQNVTLSCEQNLNHDAMYWYRQDPGQGLRLIYYSQIVNDFQKGDIAEGYSVSREKKESFPLTVTSAQKNPTAFYLCASSSGLGSGYNEQFFGPGTRLTVL.

This clonotype appeared many times. The chain uses TRBV7-8 and TRBJ2-6; D is undetermined. This CDR3 has 16 residues. Trimming cost V 2 bases and J 1 base, with 9 bases left between them. CDR1 and CDR2 from the germline V gene are SGHVS and FQNEAQ. This CDR3 is CASSLRSGSGANVLTF. The DNA of the CDR3 is TGTGCCAGCAGCTTACGGTCTGGGTCTGGGGCCAACGTCCTGACTTTC.

The chain employs TRBV6-6 and TRBJ1-2; D is perhaps TRBD1 (5 bases). Germline V gene lookup returns CDR1 MNHNY and CDR2 SVGAGI (reference sequence). V gave up 6 bases and J gave up 4 bases, with 18 bases separating them. This CDR3 spans 15 amino acids. The CDR3 nucleotides are TGTGCCAGCAGCAGTGGGGGGAGAAATAGCTATGGCTACACCTTC. Protein sequence: CASSSGGRNSYGYTF.

The gene calls are TRBV12-5 and TRBJ2-7; weak D call: TRBD1 (6 bases). Germline CDR1 is LGHNT and CDR2 is FRNRAP. Trimming removed 7 bases from V and 2 bases from J, with 15 bases in between. CDR3 size: 14 residues. Written as DNA, the CDR3 is TGTGCTAGTGTCCCGGACAGCCTAGCCTACGAGCAGTACTTC. Translation gives CASVPDSLAYEQYF.

Many counts were recorded for this clonotype. This chain links TRBV27 with TRBJ1-1, with 10 bases matching TRBD1. V lost 3 bases to trimming and J lost 10 bases; unmatched junction nucleotides: 14. Germline assignment: CDR1 MNHEY and CDR2 SMNVEV (reference sequence). The CDR3 totals 16 residues. The CDR3 DNA is TGTGCCAGCAGTTTTCTCGGGACAGGGGATATGGGGGGAGCTTTCTTT. Encoded protein: CASSFLGTGDMGGAFF.

This clonotype was seen repeatedly, ten times or more. The chain employs TRBV11-2 and TRBJ1-1, with TRBD1 identical over 9 bases. The CDR3 totals 15 residues. The ends lost 5 bases at V and 3 bases at J; junction bases unmatched: 7. The germline CDR1 and CDR2 sequences are SGHAT and FQNNGV. The CDR3 here is CASSPRGTGYTEAFF. The CDR3 bases are TGTGCCAGCAGCCCTCGAGGGACAGGGTACACTGAAGCTTTCTTT.

This clonotype was counted between two and nine times. The rearrangement links TRBV28 to TRBJ1-1; 9 bases match TRBD1. V trimming: 2 bases; J trimming: 1 base; junction bases outside the gene matches: 11. Per germline, CDR1 MDHEN and CDR2 SYDVKM. There are 18 residues in the CDR3. CDR3 residues: CASSLLTGGTFSNTEAFF. CDR3 in DNA: TGTGCCAGCAGTTTACTGACAGGGGGTACCTTCTCGAACACTGAAGCTTTCTTT.

This chain links TRBV12-3 or TRBV12-4 with TRBJ2-5, with D unresolved. V shed 1 base and J shed 4 bases, with 13 bases lying between them. The length of the CDR3 is 15 residues. As DNA, the CDR3 is TGTGCCAGCAGTTTAGACGGCCAGCGCTTAGAGACCCAGTACTTC. This encodes CASSLDGQRLETQYF.

This chain links TRBV18 with TRBJ2-2; 9 nucleotides agree with TRBD2. CDR3 length: 19 amino acids. Germline V gene sequence: CDR1 KGHSH, CDR2 LQKENI. The V segment lost 1 base and the J segment 4 bases; nucleotides outside the gene matches: 13. This CDR3 is CASSPQTPGLAPGTGELFF. Here the CDR3 DNA reads TGTGCCAGCTCACCACAGACACCCGGACTAGCGCCCGGCACCGGGGAGCTGTTTTTT.

V is TRBV11-2 and J is TRBJ2-5; D ambiguous. The germline V and J ends were trimmed by 0 bases and 8 bases, with 10 bases remaining between them. Germline V lookup: CDR1 SGHAT, CDR2 FQNNGV. The CDR3 has 13 residues. CDR3 in DNA: TGTGCCAGCAGCTTAGAGAGTCAGACAACCCAGTACTTC. This codes for CASSLESQTTQYF.

This sequence joins TRBV12-3 or TRBV12-4 and TRBJ1-2, with TRBD1 matching over 7 bases. The CDR3 is made up of 13 amino acids. The V segment lost 7 bases and the J segment 5 bases; nucleotides outside the gene matches: 7. CDR3 bases: TGTGCCAGCACTCCGGGACAGACATATGGCTACACCTTC. This sequence encodes CASTPGQTYGYTF.

This chain uses TRBV27 with TRBJ2-1; 10 nucleotides agree with TRBD2. V gave up 8 bases and J gave up 4 bases; unmatched junction bases: 5. CDR3 length: 14 residues. Germline CDR1 reads MNHEY; CDR2 reads SMNVEV (reference sequence). For the CDR3, the DNA is TGTGCCAGCCAAGCGGGGGGGAATTACAATGAGCAGTTCTTC. This gives the protein CASQAGGNYNEQFF.

This clonotype was detected many times. CDR3 bases: TGTGCCAGCAGGCGTGGGACAGTAAATCAAGAGACCCAGTACTTC. Its translation: CASRRGTVNQETQYF. This chain connects TRBV7-2 to TRBJ2-5; 7 bases agree with TRBD1. The CDR3 loop spans 15 amino acids. J lost 2 bases, V lost 6 bases, and 9 bases had no gene match. The germline V gene encodes CDR1 SGHTA and CDR2 FQGNSA.

The chain combines TRBV5-1 with TRBJ2-7, with D maybe TRBD1 (6 bases). V was pared by 4 bases and J by 5 bases, with 19 bases between. The germline CDR1 and CDR2 sequences are SGHRS and YFSETQ. The CDR3 sequence is 15 residues long. This CDR3 is CASSEFTKGDDEQYF. CDR3 nucleotide sequence: TGCGCCAGCAGCGAATTTACTAAGGGGGACGACGAGCAGTACTTC.

The rearrangement links TRBV6-2 or TRBV6-3 to TRBJ2-5; 10 bases agree with TRBD2. The CDR3 sequence is 13 residues long. Germline CDR1 and CDR2: MNHEY and SVGEGT. V shed 8 bases and J 2 bases; nucleotides not matched to a gene: 2. The CDR3 region has the DNA TGTGCCAGCGTAGCGGGGGGACAAGAGACCCAGTACTTC. Protein product: CASVAGGQETQYF.

This clonotype was recorded at least ten times. The chain is built from TRBV28 and TRBJ1-4; no reliable D call. Germline V gene data show CDR1 as MDHEN and CDR2 as SYDVKM. V was shortened by 6 bases and J by 5 bases, with 4 bases between the two germline ends. This CDR3 spans 11 amino acids. CDR3 sequence reads: CASSWNEKLFF. For the CDR3, the DNA is TGTGCCAGCAGCTGGAATGAAAAACTGTTTTTT.

This clonotype turned up a few times. This chain uses TRBV20-1 with TRBJ2-7, with D maybe TRBD2 (5 bases). CDR3 length: 13 residues. In germline, CDR1 is DFQATT, CDR2 SNEGSKA (reference sequence). V lost 3 bases to trimming and J lost 4 bases, with 13 bases between them. The CDR3 region has the DNA TGCAGTGCTAGTCGTGGCGGGTTTTACGAGCAGTACTTC. Encoded protein: CSASRGGFYEQYF.

This clonotype was recorded at least ten times. V usage is TRBV7-9 and J usage is TRBJ1-1; tentative D call: TRBD1 (5 bases). Trimming removed 5 bases from V and 1 base from J, with 11 bases in between. CDR1 is SEHNR and CDR2 is FQNEAQ in the germline V gene (reference sequence). The CDR3 covers 14 residues. The CDR3 bases are TGTGCCAGCAGCACGAGGGACCCGAACACTGAAGCTTTCTTT. This sequence encodes CASSTRDPNTEAFF.

In this sample, this clonotype turned up many times. This chain connects TRBV6-1 to TRBJ2-7, with no clear D. The CDR3 has 14 amino acids. CDR1 and CDR2 from the germline V gene are MNHNS and SASEGT. V was cut by 2 bases and J by 4 bases, with 12 bases left in between. The CDR3 nucleotides are TGTGCCAGCAGTGAAACTGGACGAATTTACGAGCAGTACTTC. Its protein is CASSETGRIYEQYF.

This clonotype was observed many times. The chain employs TRBV12-3 or TRBV12-4 and TRBJ2-1; perhaps TRBD2 as D (5 bases). Trimming took 4 bases from V and 5 from J, leaving 9 bases between them. The CDR3 consists of 13 residues. CDR3 nucleotides: TGTGCCAGCAGTTGGACTGGGAACAATGAGCAGTTCTTC. Amino acid sequence: CASSWTGNNEQFF.

This clonotype has a count of ten or more. The chain recombines TRBV7-2 with TRBJ1-1; 8 bases fit TRBD1. Germline CDR1 is SGHTA and CDR2 is FQGNSA. This CDR3 comprises 13 residues. V gave up 5 bases and J gave up 8 bases; unmatched junction bases: 7. The CDR3 is CASSKGQEREAFF. The CDR3 DNA is TGTGCCAGCAGCAAGGGACAGGAAAGAGAAGCTTTCTTT.

The sample holds many counts of this clonotype. The chain employs TRBV7-2 and TRBJ2-7; possible D gene TRBD1, 5 bases. This CDR3 has 13 residues. V lost 5 bases and J 3 bases, leaving 11 bases between the germline ends. Germline V CDR1 and CDR2: SGHTA, FQGNSA. CDR3 sequence reads: CASSVNQGYEQYF. In DNA, the CDR3 is TGTGCCAGCAGCGTAAACCAGGGCTACGAGCAGTACTTC.

This clonotype has more than one count but fewer than ten. The CDR3 here is CASSLRGRGEKLFF. The CDR3 nucleotides read TGTGCCAGCAGCCTTAGGGGGCGAGGGGAAAAACTGTTTTTT. The V gene is TRBV6-1, the J gene TRBJ1-4; TRBD1 matches 7 bases. V lost 6 bases, J lost 8 bases, and 9 bases stayed unmatched. There are 14 residues in the CDR3. Germline lookup yields CDR1 MNHNS and CDR2 SASEGT.

This rearrangement joins TRBV4-2 to TRBJ1-2; TRBD1 might be the D (6 bases). V lost 0 bases to trimming and J lost 0 bases, with 8 bases between them. This CDR3 has 15 residues. From germline, CDR1 is LGHNA and CDR2 YNFKEQ. The CDR3 DNA is TGTGCCAGCAGCCAAGAACAGGGAGCTAACTATGGCTACACCTTC. Translation: CASSQEQGANYGYTF.

This clonotype appeared many times. The chain couples TRBV7-2 to TRBJ2-7; D might be TRBD1 (6 bases). The CDR3 has 14 residues. Trimming left V 5 bases short and J 4 bases short, with 15 bases between. Germline V gene sequence: CDR1 SGHTA, CDR2 FQGNSA. The DNA of the CDR3 is TGTGCCAGCAGCCCAAGTCAGGGGCTATACGAGCAGTACTTC. Protein product: CASSPSQGLYEQYF.